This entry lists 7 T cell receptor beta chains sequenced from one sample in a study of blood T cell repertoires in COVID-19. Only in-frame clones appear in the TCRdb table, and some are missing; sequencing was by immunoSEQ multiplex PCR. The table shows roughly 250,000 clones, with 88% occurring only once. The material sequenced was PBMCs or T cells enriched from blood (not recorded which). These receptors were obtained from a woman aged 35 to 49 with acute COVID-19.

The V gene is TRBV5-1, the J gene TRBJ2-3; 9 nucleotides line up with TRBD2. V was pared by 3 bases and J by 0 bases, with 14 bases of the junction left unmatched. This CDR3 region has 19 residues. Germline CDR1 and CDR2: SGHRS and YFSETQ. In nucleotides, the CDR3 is TGCGCCAGCAGCTCGAACGGGACCCGACTAGCGGCGAGCACAGATACGCAGTATTTT. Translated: CASSSNGTRLAASTDTQYF.

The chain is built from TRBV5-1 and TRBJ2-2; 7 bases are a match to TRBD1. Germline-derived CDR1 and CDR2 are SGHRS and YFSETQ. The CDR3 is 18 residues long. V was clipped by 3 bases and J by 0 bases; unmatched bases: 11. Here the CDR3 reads CASSSAPRGQANTGELFF. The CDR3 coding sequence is TGCGCCAGCAGCTCCGCTCCTAGGGGGCAGGCGAACACCGGGGAGCTGTTTTTT.

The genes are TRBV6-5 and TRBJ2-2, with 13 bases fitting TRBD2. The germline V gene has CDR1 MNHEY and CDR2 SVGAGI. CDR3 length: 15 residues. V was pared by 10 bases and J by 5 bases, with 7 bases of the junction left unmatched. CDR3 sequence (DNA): TGTGCCACCCGTGGGACTAGCGGGATGACCGGGGAGCTGTTTTTT. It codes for CATRGTSGMTGELFF.

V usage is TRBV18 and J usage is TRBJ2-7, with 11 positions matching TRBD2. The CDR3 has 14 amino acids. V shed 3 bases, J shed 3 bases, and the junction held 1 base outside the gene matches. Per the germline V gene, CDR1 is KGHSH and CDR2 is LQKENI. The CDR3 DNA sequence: TGTGCCAGCTCACCGGGACTAGCGGACTACGAGCAGTACTTC. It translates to CASSPGLADYEQYF.

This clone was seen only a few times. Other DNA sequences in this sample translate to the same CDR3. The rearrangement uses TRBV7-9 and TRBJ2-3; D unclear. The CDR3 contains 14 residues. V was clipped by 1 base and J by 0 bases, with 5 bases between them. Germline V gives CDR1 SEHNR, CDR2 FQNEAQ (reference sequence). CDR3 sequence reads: CASSLGRSTDTQYF. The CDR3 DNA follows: TGTGCCAGCAGCTTAGGGAGAAGCACAGATACGCAGTATTTT.

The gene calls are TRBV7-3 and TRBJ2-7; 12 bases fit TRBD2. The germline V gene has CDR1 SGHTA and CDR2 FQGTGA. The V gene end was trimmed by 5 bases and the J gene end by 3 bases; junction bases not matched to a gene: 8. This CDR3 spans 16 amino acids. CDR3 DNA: TGTGCCAGCAGCCATCGGACTAGCGGGAAACACTACGAGCAGTACTTC. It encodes CASSHRTSGKHYEQYF.

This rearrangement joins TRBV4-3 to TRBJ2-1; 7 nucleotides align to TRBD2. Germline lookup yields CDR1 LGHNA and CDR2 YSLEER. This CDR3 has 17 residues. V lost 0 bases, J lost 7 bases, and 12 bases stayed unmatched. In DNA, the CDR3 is TGCGCCAGCAGCCAAGATGGCATCGCGGGAGAAGTGAATGAGCAGTTCTTC. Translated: CASSQDGIAGEVNEQFF.